The 31 T cell receptor beta chains listed next were all sequenced from one sample in a study of CD8+CD57+ T cells in acquired aplastic anemia. The template for TCR beta VDJ and CDR3 sequence profiling was genomic DNA. From the reads, TCRdb called clonotypes with MiXCR, one entry per CDR3 protein. The sample has around 430,000 distinct CDR3 sequences; 25% to 40% are singletons. CD8+CD57+ cell expansion, shown by flow cytometry, had occurred in the patients selected for sequencing. The sample was sorted CD4+, CD8+, or CD8+CD57+ T cells (not recorded which) from PBMCs. These receptors were obtained from a human donor with aplastic anemia.

CDR3 protein: CASSATGDGYTF. The CDR3 DNA is TGTGCCAGCAGCGCTACAGGGGACGGCTACACCTTC. The V and J genes are TRBV9 and TRBJ1-2; 7 nucleotides line up with TRBD1. V lost 3 bases, J lost 8 bases, and 4 bases stayed unmatched. CDR3 length: 12 amino acids. CDR1 and CDR2 from the germline V gene are SGDLS and YYNGEE.

The sample holds a few counts of this clonotype. The V and J genes are TRBV19 and TRBJ1-2, with D possibly TRBD1 on 5 matching bases. Trimming pared 9 bases from V and 4 bases from J, leaving 18 bases between. Germline CDR1 LNHDA, CDR2 SQIVND (reference sequence). The length of the CDR3 is 14 residues. The CDR3 DNA is TGTGCCAGCAGTTACGCGGGACCCGGCTATGGCTACACCTTC. This sequence encodes CASSYAGPGYGYTF.

This clonotype has a handful of counts. J is TRBJ2-7 and V is TRBV7-9; no firm D call. Trimming took off 0 bases at V and 4 bases at J, with 7 bases between the two ends. Germline CDR1 and CDR2: SEHNR and FQNEAQ (reference sequence). There are 13 residues in the CDR3. CDR3 nucleotide sequence: TGTGCCAGCAGCTTAGCCTTCAGGTACGAGCAGTACTTC. Its translation: CASSLAFRYEQYF.

This clonotype was counted only a few times. The genes are TRBV7-3 and TRBJ1-6; perhaps TRBD1 as D (6 bases). Germline V gene lookup returns CDR1 SGHTA and CDR2 FQGTGA. The CDR3 has 16 residues. The V and J ends lost 6 bases and 3 bases respectively, with 15 bases between them. The CDR3 sequence is CASSGGGAIYNSPLHF. As DNA, the CDR3 is TGTGCCAGCAGTGGGGGGGGCGCGATCTATAATTCACCCCTCCACTTT.

This clonotype was observed once. This sequence joins TRBV7-9 and TRBJ2-7; D remains ambiguous. The CDR3 sequence is 15 residues long. The germline CDR1 and CDR2 sequences are SEHNR and FQNEAQ (reference sequence). V lost 5 bases and J lost 6, with 20 bases in between. Written as DNA, the CDR3 is TGTGCCAGCAGCCCGGTTGAAAAGGGCGCGGCCGAGCAGTACTTC. Its translation is CASSPVEKGAAEQYF.

This clonotype was counted only a few times. The CDR3 nucleotides read TGTGCCAGCAGTAGGGACAAGAACTATGGCTACACCTTC. Its protein is CASSRDKNYGYTF. The rearrangement joins TRBV27 to TRBJ1-2, with a possible D match to TRBD1 (6 bases). This CDR3 comprises 13 residues. V was trimmed by 5 bases and J by 2 bases, leaving 9 bases between them. Per germline, CDR1 MNHEY and CDR2 SMNVEV (reference sequence).

V gene TRBV6-1 combines with J gene TRBJ1-6, with 7 bases matching TRBD1. V shed 5 bases and J 8 bases; nucleotides not matched to a gene: 6. CDR3 length: 14 amino acids. Germline-derived CDR1 and CDR2 are MNHNS and SASEGT. The CDR3 reads CASSPGQTHSPLHF. In nucleotides, the CDR3 is TGTGCCAGCAGTCCGGGACAGACCCATTCACCCCTCCACTTT.

Notes on this clonotype: The conserved closing phenylalanine or tryptophan is absent in this CDR3, likely reflecting a read error. The J gene is TRBJ1-6, the V gene TRBV4-1, with 7 bases matching TRBD1. Losses at the gene ends were 4 bases for V and 5 bases for J; bases not matched to a gene: 2. The CDR3 is 14 residues long. Germline lookup yields CDR1 MGHRA and CDR2 YSYEKL. The DNA for the CDR3 is TGCGCCAGCAGCCTGACAGGGAATAATTCACCCCTCCACTCT. It encodes CASSLTGNNSPLHS.

The chain carries TRBV3-1 and TRBJ1-2, with D possibly matching TRBD1 (5 bases). Trimming removed 1 base at V and 4 bases at J, with 7 bases between. This CDR3 has 13 residues. Germline V lookup: CDR1 LGHDT, CDR2 YNNKEL (reference sequence). The CDR3 region is CASSQGGVYGYTF. For the CDR3, the DNA is TGTGCCAGCAGCCAAGGGGGGGTCTATGGCTACACCTTC.

On this clonotype: Since a much larger clone is just one base distant, this may be a read error. The chain joins TRBV20-1 to TRBJ2-7; 12 bases fit TRBD2. Trimming took 5 bases from V and 3 from J; bases not matched to a gene: 8. CDR3 length: 15 residues. Germline loops: CDR1 DFQATT, CDR2 SNEGSKA (reference sequence). CDR3: CSAHPQLAGGYEQYF. The CDR3 region has the DNA TGCAGTGCTCACCCCCAACTAGCGGGAGGCTACGAGCAGTACTTC.

This clonotype was recorded a few times. This chain joins TRBV27 and TRBJ2-7; the match to TRBD1 covers 9 bases. Germline V gene sequence: CDR1 MNHEY, CDR2 SMNVEV (reference sequence). This CDR3 has 14 residues. V shed 5 bases and J 3 bases; nucleotides not matched to a gene: 5. In DNA form, the CDR3 reads TGTGCCAGCAGTAGAGGGACAGGGCGCTACGAGCAGTACTTC. Translated: CASSRGTGRYEQYF.

In this sample, this clonotype turned up a few times. The genes are TRBV11-2 and TRBJ1-2, with D possibly TRBD1 on 5 matching bases. This CDR3 comprises 16 residues. Germline V gives CDR1 SGHAT, CDR2 FQNNGV. The germline V and J ends were trimmed by 3 bases and 2 bases, with 16 bases remaining between them. The CDR3 nucleotides read TGTGCCAGCAGCTTCTGTTTGGCCAGGGAGAACTATGGCTACACCTTC. Translated: CASSFCLARENYGYTF. The full variable domain, rest sourced from reference TRBV11-2 and TRBJ1-2, is EAGVAQSPRYKIIEKRQSVAFWCNPISGHATLYWYQQILGQGPKLLIQFQNNGVVDDSQLPKDRFSAERLKGVDSTLKIQPAKLEDSAVYLCASSFCLARENYGYTFGSGTRLTVV.

The V call is TRBV13, the J call TRBJ1-2; D might be TRBD1 (6 bases). The CDR3 loop spans 16 amino acids. Germline assignment: CDR1 PRHDT and CDR2 FYEKMQ (reference sequence). V was cut by 6 bases and J by 4 bases, with 21 bases left in between. The CDR3 region has the DNA TGTGCCAGCAGTCGGATAGGCCAGGGGCCCCGCTATGGCTACACCTTC. It encodes CASSRIGQGPRYGYTF.

This clonotype was seen a few times. V is TRBV7-8 and J is TRBJ1-5; D is unclear. This CDR3 has 13 residues. V lost 11 bases, J lost 3 bases, and 14 bases lay in between. Looked up from germline, CDR1 is SGHVS and CDR2 is FQNEAQ. The CDR3 nucleotides read TGTGCCTGGAGCCGACGGAACAATCAGCCCCAGCATTTT. Its protein is CAWSRRNNQPQHF.

The table lists this clonotype with many counts. The chain links TRBV7-9 to TRBJ1-2, with 7 bases lining up with TRBD1. Germline V gene sequence: CDR1 SEHNR, CDR2 FQNEAQ (reference sequence). The V and J ends lost 6 bases and 4 bases, in that order; junction bases with no gene match: 11. The CDR3 contains 15 residues. The CDR3 here is CASSSNQAGGYGYTF. Here the CDR3 DNA reads TGTGCCAGCAGTTCCAACCAGGCAGGGGGCTATGGCTACACCTTC.

This clonotype was counted a few times. This may come from a read error, since a much larger clone is one base off. J is TRBJ2-3 and V is TRBV24-1; possibly TRBD1 for D (8 bases). V dropped 9 bases and J dropped 2 bases, with 17 bases sitting between them. The CDR3 spans 15 residues. CDR1 is KGHDR and CDR2 is SFDVKD in the germline V gene. This chain's CDR3 is CATSETGGATDTQYF. CDR3 nucleotide sequence: TGTGCCACCTCGGAAACAGGGGGGGCCACAGATACGCAGTATTTT.

This clonotype occurred many times. Written as DNA, the CDR3 is TGCAGCGTTCAGGGAACCCCTAACTCTGGAAACACCATATATTTT. Its protein product is CSVQGTPNSGNTIYF. The chain recombines TRBV29-1 with TRBJ1-3, with a tentative D call TRBD1 (5 bases). V lost 5 bases to trimming and J lost 0 bases, with 14 bases between them. The CDR3 totals 15 residues. From germline, CDR1 is SQVTM and CDR2 ANQGSEA.

Worth noting for this clonotype: Mismatch with germline at one junction end may stem from a read error. V is TRBV11-2 and J is TRBJ2-7; the match to TRBD2 covers 9 bases. The CDR3 covers 17 residues. Germline V lookup: CDR1 SGHAT, CDR2 FQNNGV. The CDR3 region is CARSLGLAGVRSYEQYF. For the CDR3, the DNA is TGTGCCCGCAGTTTAGGGTTAGCGGGGGTAAGGTCCTACGAGCAGTACTTC.

This clonotype was counted ten times or more. The chain has TRBV10-3 and TRBJ1-2, with TRBD1 matching over 10 bases. The CDR3 runs to 14 residues. V shed 4 bases and J 8 bases; nucleotides not matched to a gene: 7. CDR1 is ENHRY, CDR2 SYGVKD, per germline. CDR3 sequence reads: CAISGGTGVWGYTF. The CDR3 DNA follows: TGTGCCATCAGTGGGGGGACAGGGGTGTGGGGCTACACCTTC.

This clonotype has ten or more counts. The rearrangement joins TRBV29-1 to TRBJ2-7; 7 positions agree with TRBD2. Germline V CDR1 and CDR2: SQVTM, ANQGSEA. The CDR3 is 12 amino acids. The ends lost 3 bases at V and 5 bases at J; junction bases unmatched: 4. The CDR3 nucleotides read TGCAGCGTTGAGATAGGGAGGGACGAGCAGTACTTC. As protein: CSVEIGRDEQYF.

This clonotype was seen only a few times. V and J are TRBV7-6 and TRBJ2-3; D remains unclear. Germline assignment: CDR1 SGHVS and CDR2 FNYEAQ. Trimming shortened V by 2 bases and J by 4 bases, and 16 bases separated the two germline ends. This CDR3 has 16 residues. In DNA form, the CDR3 reads TGTGCCAGCAGCTTAAACCACAGAGCAGGAGCAGATACGCAGTATTTT. Protein sequence: CASSLNHRAGADTQYF.

This clonotype was seen more than once but under ten times. J is TRBJ2-7 and V is TRBV7-9; the D is unclear. The CDR3 is 11 amino acids. V was pared by 9 bases and J by 3 bases, with 9 bases between. Germline loops: CDR1 SEHNR, CDR2 FQNEAQ (reference sequence). As DNA, the CDR3 is TGTGCCAGTACGGACCTCTACGAGCAGTACTTC. This codes for CASTDLYEQYF.

Comments on this clonotype: A much larger clone sits a single nucleotide away, making a read error possible. J is TRBJ1-6 and V is TRBV7-3, with a possible D match to TRBD1 (5 bases). V dropped 5 bases and J dropped 7 bases, with 12 bases sitting between them. Germline V CDR1 and CDR2: SGHTA, FQGTGA. The CDR3 contains 14 residues. The CDR3, as DNA: TGTGCCAGCAGCCAACCGGGGCCCAATTCACCCCTCCACTTT. It yields the protein CASSQPGPNSPLHF.

This clonotype was detected a few times. The rearrangement links TRBV25-1 to TRBJ1-2; D call uncertain. The CDR3 runs 16 residues. Germline CDR1 MGHDK, CDR2 SYGVNS. Trimming cost V 7 bases and J 0 bases, with 18 bases left between them. DNA of the CDR3: TGTGCCAGCACCCCGACCGTCCCGCGAGCTAACTATGGCTACACCTTC. This codes for CASTPTVPRANYGYTF.

Written as DNA, the CDR3 is TGCAGCGTTGAAGGACAGCTTAGGAACTATGGCTACACCTTC. Residues: CSVEGQLRNYGYTF. The rearrangement links TRBV29-1 to TRBJ1-2; D possibly corresponds to TRBD1 (5 bases). The germline CDR1 and CDR2 sequences are SQVTM and ANQGSEA. Deletions cut 1 base from V and 2 bases from J, with 11 bases between. The CDR3 extends over 14 amino acids. Full variable domain (rest looked up from reference TRBV29-1 and TRBJ1-2): SAVISQKPSRDICQRGTSLTIQCQVDSQVTMMFWYRQQPGQSLTLIATANQGSEATYESGFVIDKFPISRPNLTFSTLTVSNMSPEDSSIYLCSVEGQLRNYGYTFGSGTRLTVV.

This clonotype was counted between two and nine times. The gene calls are TRBV7-2 and TRBJ1-3; D gene unclear. The CDR3 sequence is 14 residues long. Trimming removed 3 bases at V and 6 bases at J, with 12 bases between. The germline V gene has CDR1 SGHTA and CDR2 FQGNSA. The CDR3 reads CASSFPNRPNTIYF. The CDR3 region has the DNA TGTGCCAGCAGCTTTCCCAACAGACCAAACACCATATATTTT.

This clonotype was seen only a few times. This chain links TRBV7-9 with TRBJ2-5, with D uncertain. This CDR3 comprises 14 residues. V lost 0 bases and J lost 0, with 5 bases in between. Germline lookup yields CDR1 SEHNR and CDR2 FQNEAQ (reference sequence). CDR3 in DNA: TGTGCCAGCAGCTTAGCGTCCTACCAAGAGACCCAGTACTTC. Protein product: CASSLASYQETQYF. Full variable domain (remainder filled in from reference TRBV7-9 and TRBJ2-5): DTGVSQNPRHKITKRGQNVTFRCDPISEHNRLYWYRQTLGQGPEFLTYFQNEAQLEKSRLLSDRFSAERPKGSFSTLEIQRTEQGDSAMYLCASSLASYQETQYFGPGTRLLVL.

This clonotype was seen ten or more times. The J gene is TRBJ1-1, the V gene TRBV10-3, with TRBD1 as a possible D gene (5 bases). The CDR3 is made up of 16 amino acids. The V and J ends lost 5 bases and 0 bases respectively, with 16 bases between them. Looked up from germline, CDR1 is ENHRY and CDR2 is SYGVKD. The CDR3 DNA is TGTGCCATCAGTCAGGGTGGGGGAGGGATGAACACTGAAGCTTTCTTT. Its protein product is CAISQGGGGMNTEAFF.

This sequence joins TRBV28 and TRBJ2-3; TRBD2 agrees at 7 bases. The trim removed 4 bases at V and 2 bases at J, leaving 12 bases unmatched. The CDR3 loop spans 17 amino acids. Germline V gene lookup returns CDR1 MDHEN and CDR2 SYDVKM. The CDR3 protein is CASSSPGWSGDTDTQYF. In DNA form, the CDR3 reads TGTGCCAGCAGTTCTCCCGGTTGGAGCGGGGACACAGATACGCAGTATTTT.

The rearrangement links TRBV29-1 to TRBJ2-1; D gene uncertain. Germline CDR1 reads SQVTM; CDR2 reads ANQGSEA. This CDR3 spans 12 amino acids. Trimming took off 3 bases at V and 8 bases at J, with 11 bases between the two ends. CDR3 nucleotides: TGCAGCGTTGACGGTCTGGTGGATGAGCAGTTCTTC. The encoded protein is CSVDGLVDEQFF.

There are a few counts of this clonotype. The chain combines TRBV3-1 with TRBJ1-2; TRBD1 might be the D (6 bases). Germline loops: CDR1 LGHDT, CDR2 YNNKEL (reference sequence). V shed 4 bases and J shed 7 bases, with 13 bases lying between them. CDR3 length: 13 amino acids. CDR3 nucleotide sequence: TGTGCCAGCAGCCCACCGGGGGCCATTGGCTACACCTTC. Translated: CASSPPGAIGYTF.